The 22 T cell receptor beta chains below were found in one sample sequenced in a study of early T cells in non-severe SARS-CoV-2 infection. TCRdb processed the 5' RACE reads anew with MiXCR; each CDR3 protein has one entry. The table includes over 30,000 distinct CDR3 sequences, almost 5.5% detected once. Here the sequenced sample was whole blood, taken at baseline. The receptors stem from an adult who was a healthcare worker with PCR-confirmed SARS-CoV-2 infection or an uninfected control (not recorded which).

This clonotype was recorded a few times. The chain uses TRBV7-9 and TRBJ2-2, with 7 bases aligning to TRBD2. CDR1 is SEHNR, CDR2 FQNEAQ, per germline (reference sequence). The CDR3 contains 14 residues. With V trimmed by 9 bases and J by 0 bases, 4 bases remained unmatched. CDR3 DNA: TGTGCCAGTGGGGGGGAAGCGAACACCGGGGAGCTGTTTTTT. It encodes CASGGEANTGELFF.

The sample holds a few counts of this clonotype. The gene calls are TRBV12-3 or TRBV12-4 and TRBJ2-7; TRBD2 matches 7 bases. The CDR3 spans 19 residues. V was pared by 6 bases and J by 1 base, with 21 bases of the junction left unmatched. The CDR3 DNA reads TGTGCCAGCAGGACGGGACCTAATAGGACTAGTAGTATATCCTACGAGCAGTACGTC. Translation: CASRTGPNRTSSISYEQYV.

This clonotype was picked up many times. V and J are TRBV7-2 and TRBJ2-5; the match to TRBD2 covers 15 bases. Germline V gene lookup returns CDR1 SGHTA and CDR2 FQGNSA. This CDR3 has 17 residues. V was clipped by 5 bases and J by 4 bases; unmatched bases: 8. CDR3 region: CASSGKGLAGGAETQYF. The CDR3 DNA sequence: TGTGCCAGCAGCGGCAAGGGACTAGCGGGAGGAGCAGAGACCCAGTACTTC.

The rearrangement joins TRBV3-1 to TRBJ2-3, with 10 bases that match TRBD2. Germline-derived CDR1 and CDR2 are LGHDT and YNNKEL (reference sequence). This CDR3 contains 16 residues. V dropped 4 bases and J dropped 1; count of bases not matched to a gene: 5. The DNA of the CDR3 is TGTGCCAGCAGCCTTAGGACTAGCGGCCGCACAGATACGCAGTATTTT. It specifies CASSLRTSGRTDTQYF.

The sample holds a few counts of this clonotype. This chain links TRBV27 with TRBJ2-5; 7 bases map to TRBD1. Germline assignment: CDR1 MNHEY and CDR2 SMNVEV (reference sequence). J was trimmed by 2 bases and V by 0 bases; bases with no gene match: 9. The CDR3 extends over 17 amino acids. CDR3: CASSLSPAGGTQETQYF. CDR3 nucleotide sequence: TGTGCCAGCAGTTTATCCCCCGCAGGGGGAACGCAAGAGACCCAGTACTTC.

The chain couples TRBV18 to TRBJ1-2, with D unresolved. The V and J ends lost 3 bases and 5 bases respectively, with 10 bases between them. In germline, CDR1 is KGHSH, CDR2 LQKENI. This CDR3 comprises 13 residues. This CDR3 reads CASSPDVDYGYTF. DNA for the CDR3: TGTGCCAGCTCACCGGACGTGGATTATGGCTACACCTTC.

Many counts were recorded for this clonotype. V is TRBV7-6 and J is TRBJ2-1; a possible D gene is TRBD2 (6 bases). The germline V gene encodes CDR1 SGHVS and CDR2 FNYEAQ. Trimming shortened V by 5 bases and J by 6 bases, and 14 bases separated the two germline ends. The CDR3 spans 14 residues. CDR3 nucleotide sequence: TGTGCCAGCAGCCGGGACTGGGAGATCAATGAGCAGTTCTTC. Translating gives CASSRDWEINEQFF.

This clonotype was recorded once. A read error may be the cause here, since a much bigger clone is one base away. The chain links TRBV5-1 to TRBJ2-3, with TRBD2 as a possible D gene (5 bases). Trimming stripped 6 bases from V and 1 base from J, with 15 bases between. CDR3 size: 15 residues. CDR1 and CDR2 (germline): SGHRS, YFSETQ. CDR3 region: CASNLRGNGTDTQYF. The DNA for the CDR3 is TGCGCCAGCAACCTTAGAGGGAATGGCACAGATACGCAGTATTTT.

This clonotype showed up many times. The chain joins TRBV3-1 to TRBJ1-6, with D tentatively TRBD1 (6 bases). Trimming took 5 bases from V and 9 from J, leaving 11 bases between them. This CDR3 contains 13 residues. Germline V lookup: CDR1 LGHDT, CDR2 YNNKEL (reference sequence). The chain's CDR3 is CASSFTGISPLHF. The CDR3 DNA is TGTGCCAGCAGCTTTACAGGGATTTCACCCCTCCACTTT.

In its sample, this clonotype was seen a few times. The rearrangement joins TRBV12-3 or TRBV12-4 to TRBJ2-7, with D possibly matching TRBD2 (5 bases). The CDR3 length is 13 residues. Trimming pared 1 base from V and 7 bases from J, leaving 11 bases between. The CDR3 coding sequence is TGTGCCAGCAGTTTAGGAGGCCCGGGGGAGCAGTACTTC. This encodes CASSLGGPGEQYF.

The chain recombines TRBV6-1 with TRBJ1-1; 8 bases map to TRBD1. CDR3 length equals 13 residues. Germline CDR1 and CDR2: MNHNS and SASEGT. The ends lost 3 bases at V and 6 bases at J; junction bases unmatched: 3. CDR3 bases: TGTGCCAGCAGTGATCAGGGGGCAGCTGAAGCTTTCTTT. Translation: CASSDQGAAEAFF.

As regards this clonotype: A much larger clonotype is one base distant, so this may be a read error. The chain joins TRBV6-2 or TRBV6-3 to TRBJ1-2; a possible D gene is TRBD1 (5 bases). Looked up from germline, CDR1 is MNHEY and CDR2 is SVGEGT. This CDR3 contains 14 residues. The CDR3 is CASSYSTETYGYIF. The CDR3 DNA reads TGTGCCAGCAGTTACTCGACAGAAACCTATGGCTACATCTTC.

This clonotype was counted ten times or more. The chain is built from TRBV20-1 and TRBJ2-1; 12 positions agree with TRBD2. The CDR3 has 15 residues. Germline V gives CDR1 DFQATT, CDR2 SNEGSKA (reference sequence). J lost 5 bases, V lost 5 bases, and 7 bases had no gene match. The DNA of the CDR3 is TGCAGTGCTGACAAACTAGCGGGAGGACACAATGAGCAGTTCTTC. Translating it yields CSADKLAGGHNEQFF.

This clonotype was counted at least ten times. The chain carries TRBV5-1 and TRBJ2-3, with D possibly TRBD1 on 6 matching bases. Per the germline V gene, CDR1 is SGHRS and CDR2 is YFSETQ. V was pared by 0 bases and J by 2 bases, with 10 bases between. This CDR3 comprises 15 residues. The CDR3 sequence: CASSLDRVPTDTQYF. CDR3 in DNA: TGCGCCAGCAGCTTGGACAGGGTGCCCACAGATACGCAGTATTTT.

The chain combines TRBV18 with TRBJ1-1; perhaps TRBD1 as D (6 bases). Germline V gene lookup returns CDR1 KGHSH and CDR2 LQKENI. This CDR3 spans 14 amino acids. The germline V and J ends were trimmed by 6 bases and 3 bases, with 14 bases remaining between them. The CDR3 DNA follows: TGTGCCAGCTCTCCCACAGGGCCGGACACTGAAGCTTTCTTT. This translates into CASSPTGPDTEAFF.

The rearrangement links TRBV7-9 to TRBJ2-5; the D gene could be TRBD1 or TRBD2 (6 bases each). Germline V gives CDR1 SEHNR, CDR2 FQNEAQ (reference sequence). V lost 1 base to trimming and J lost 2 bases, with 11 bases between them. This CDR3 region has 15 residues. The CDR3 loop reads CASSLVGGSQETQYF. The CDR3 coding sequence is TGTGCCAGCAGCTTAGTGGGGGGCTCTCAAGAGACCCAGTACTTC.

In its sample, this clonotype was seen many times. The chain links TRBV28 to TRBJ2-7, with TRBD1 as a possible D gene (5 bases). The CDR3 runs 15 residues. V lost 2 bases and J lost 6, with 17 bases in between. Looked up from germline, CDR1 is MDHEN and CDR2 is SYDVKM. The chain's CDR3 is CASSLAPLGVLEQYV. Written as DNA, the CDR3 is TGTGCCAGCAGTTTAGCGCCTCTAGGGGTCCTCGAGCAGTACGTC.

A single count supports this clonotype. The rearrangement uses TRBV20-1 and TRBJ2-1; D might be TRBD1 (6 bases). From germline, CDR1 is DFQATT and CDR2 SNEGSKA (reference sequence). The length of the CDR3 is 15 residues. The V end was cut by 5 bases, the J end by 2 bases, with 16 bases between. This CDR3 is CSASLDRQPYNEQFF. DNA for the CDR3: TGCAGTGCTTCACTAGACAGGCAACCCTACAATGAGCAGTTCTTC.

The CDR3 reads CASSLRGQPYNSPLHF. DNA for the CDR3: TGTGCCAGCAGCCTCAGGGGACAACCGTATAATTCACCCCTCCACTTT. The chain combines TRBV6-6 with TRBJ1-6; possible D gene TRBD1, 6 bases. The germline V and J ends were trimmed by 6 bases and 4 bases, with 16 bases remaining between them. Germline CDR1 is MNHNY and CDR2 is SVGAGI (reference sequence). The CDR3 length is 16 residues.

There are many counts of this clonotype. The genes are TRBV11-2 and TRBJ1-4; D unresolved. The V gene's germline CDR1 is SGHAT and CDR2 FQNNGV. The CDR3 length is 14 residues. Trimming took 5 bases from V and 5 from J, leaving 12 bases between them. CDR3 in DNA: TGTGCCAGCAGCGTACAGATTATGAATGAAAAACTGTTTTTT. Its protein product is CASSVQIMNEKLFF.

This chain connects TRBV19 to TRBJ2-2; TRBD2 matches at 14 bases. The CDR3 spans 19 residues. CDR1 LNHDA and CDR2 SQIVND come from the germline V gene (reference sequence). Trimming removed 4 bases from V and 0 bases from J; junction bases left unmatched: 7. Written as DNA, the CDR3 is TGTGCCAGTAGTAAGAAGGGACTAGCGGGAGTCCCGAACACCGGGGAGCTGTTTTTT. Amino acid sequence: CASSKKGLAGVPNTGELFF. Looking up the rest from reference TRBV19 and TRBJ2-2 gives the full variable domain: DGGITQSPKYLFRKEGQNVTLSCEQNLNHDAMYWYRQDPGQGLRLIYYSQIVNDFQKGDIAEGYSVSREKKESFPLTVTSAQKNPTAFYLCASSKKGLAGVPNTGELFFGEGSRLTVL.

This clonotype has ten or more counts. V gene TRBV12-3 or TRBV12-4 combines with J gene TRBJ1-2, with D unclear. V lost 1 base to trimming and J lost 4 bases, with 16 bases between them. The CDR3 has 16 amino acids. The DNA for the CDR3 is TGTGCCAGCAGTTTAGGGGTCAGGCGAAGCCTCTATGGCTACACCTTC. This gives the protein CASSLGVRRSLYGYTF.